This T cell receptor beta chain was captured by sequencing in a study of blood T cell repertoires in COVID-19. In the study overall: From the United States, Italy and Spain came samples of acute and convalescent COVID-19. T cells, B-cell-depleted T cells, or PBMCs provided the cDNA or gDNA that served as material.

Data came from immunoSEQ multiplex PCR; TCRdb stores just in-frame clones and leaves some out. The table has fewer than 350,000 clones, 86% seen once; the top ten hold approximately 12%. CDR3 size: 14 residues. V lost 2 bases to trimming and J lost 4 bases, with 14 bases between them. Germline V lookup: CDR1 SQVTM, CDR2 ANQGSEA. Patients of the Seattle cohort, enrolled during active infection, were followed longitudinally. This sequence joins TRBV29-1 and TRBJ1-1; D is unclear. The clonotype originates from a woman aged 30 to 39 with COVID-19, enrolled during active disease. Input material: peripheral blood. In DNA, the CDR3 is TGCAGCGTTGAAACGTACCCGAGGAGCACTGAAGCTTTCTTT. Residues: CSVETYPRSTEAFF.